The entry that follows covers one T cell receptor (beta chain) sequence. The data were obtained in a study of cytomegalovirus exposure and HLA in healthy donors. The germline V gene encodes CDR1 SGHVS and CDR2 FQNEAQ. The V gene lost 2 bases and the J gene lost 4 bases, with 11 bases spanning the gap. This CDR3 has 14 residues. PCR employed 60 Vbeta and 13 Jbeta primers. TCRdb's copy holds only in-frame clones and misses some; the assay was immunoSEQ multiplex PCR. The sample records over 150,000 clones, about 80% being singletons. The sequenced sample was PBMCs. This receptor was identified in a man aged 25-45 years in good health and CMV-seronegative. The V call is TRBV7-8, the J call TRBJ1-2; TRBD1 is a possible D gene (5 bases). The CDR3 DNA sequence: TGTGCCAGCAGCTTAAATAGACAGATCTATGGCTACACCTTC. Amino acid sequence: CASSLNRQIYGYTF.